Included here is one T cell receptor (beta chain) sequence, with context. This clone was counted only a few times. Its antigen is still unknown. The input lacks base qualities; no much larger clone sits a single base away. The germline V gene yields SGHVS for CDR1 and FQNEAQ for CDR2. The junction carries 16 bases between V and J, which are trimmed by 1 base and 1 base respectively. The CDR3 contains 17 residues, cysteine and phenylalanine counted. Only the CDR3 part of the read is kept: 51 bases, read in frame from the first base. Whole blood was collected in K2EDTA tubes by collaborating institutions according to the institutions' own protocols. For TCRbeta analysis, collaborators shipped samples in one of three forms: frozen whole blood, isolated PBMCs, or DNA extracted from either of those sample types. TCRbeta CDR3 regions were amplified from genomic DNA by means of the immunoSEQ Assay, a bias-controlled multiplex PCR. The original pipeline was this. The number of nucleated cells in each sample was estimated by amplification of reference gene primers within the assay. To quantify the absolute abundance of each unique TCRbeta CDR3 rearrangement, sequence reads were collapsed and filtered. Productive Simpson clonality was computed per sample as the square root of Simpson's diversity index over productive rearrangements. TCRdb carries this immuneACCESS record with in-frame sequences only. Its versions omit some clonotypes, under half of them owing to an unresolved V gene in the studies checked, with the rest unexplained. V and J calls plus clone size are reproduced from that table; the DNA served to infer D and trimming. This sample comprises roughly 110,000 clones, 85% to 95% of them detected only once. Roughly 1.2% of the sample lies in the top ten.

This sample was taken from a study of blood T cell repertoires in COVID-19 (dated by TCRdb to between 2020 and 2021). For the wider study: Collaborator samples came from the United States, Italy and Spain and covered acute and convalescent phases of COVID-19. Where available, HLA class I and class II types were taken from metadata supplied by the sample provider and were not determined by assay-based typing. Samples came from the ongoing ImmuneRACE study (first 160 participants) plus 1,254 subjects from 6 global collaborators. Subjects who had been exposed to COVID-19, were actively infected with it, or had recovered from it provided the deeply sampled blood TCRbeta repertoires that made up the dataset. The material from the prospective study consisted of cDNA or gDNA derived from T cells, B-cell-depleted T cells, or PBMCs. The repertoires were released in a freely available public database meant as a resource for research on the immune response to SARS-CoV-2. Nearly every sample came with metadata listing a de-identified subject ID, COVID-19 status, age in years and sex.

Paper-wide results and their limitations: Clinical and demographic metadata were provided uncurated, with the amount varying by source and participant.

The sequence is built from TRBV7-8 and TRBJ1-1; the best D guess is TRBD1, with 6 bases matching. Material for sequencing was peripheral blood. The receptor was derived from a woman aged 30 to 39 with acute or convalescent COVID-19. The CDR3 reads as follows: CASSLVGRGRGNTEAFF. The base sequence is TGTGCCAGCAGCTTAGTGGGCAGGGGAAGGGGGAACACTGAAGCTTTCTTT.